Included here is one T cell receptor beta chain sequence, with context. Its target is unknown. Sequencing used immunoSEQ multiplex PCR; TCRdb keeps in-frame clones, though not all of them. The sample lists 100,000 to 140,000 clones, about 93% occurring once. This entry comes from a study of T cell responses to AZD1222 COVID-19 vaccine. CDR1 and CDR2 from the germline V gene are MNHEY and SVGAGI. The junction had 7 bases not matched to a gene; V was cut back by 6 bases and J by 4 bases. The CDR3 sequence is 14 residues long. General study findings and limits: Reports say nearly half of spike-specific TCRs go after unmutated variant regions. Without day 14 samples, only post-peak T cell repertoires were studied.

The source is an adult who received the AZD1222 COVID-19 vaccine. The sample in question was peripheral blood, obtained 28 days after the second AZD1222 dose. V usage is TRBV6-5 and J usage is TRBJ1-2; 8 nucleotides match TRBD1. The CDR3 here is CASSGGDRRYGYTF. Here the CDR3 DNA reads TGTGCCAGCAGCGGGGGGGACAGGCGCTATGGCTACACCTTC.